This is a list of T cell receptor beta chains from one sample in a study of chemoradiotherapy in HPV16-positive cancers. Profiling relied on immunoSEQ multiplex PCR, and the TCRdb table lists in-frame clones only, not all of them. The table lists about 15,000 clones, roughly two thirds of them singletons. The sample consisted of tumor tissue, taken from a patient who underwent chemoradiotherapy. The source is a human donor with HPV-associated anogenital cancer. The CDR3 runs from the conserved cysteine through the conserved F or W. A D gene is named only where the DNA matches it firmly. A clone size is listed for some rows: how often the clone was seen (once, few, many), or a class if it is expanded.

V gene	D gene	J gene	clone size	CDR3 protein	CDR3 DNA
TRBV6-4	.	TRBJ1-5	.	CASSDSTGDSNQPQHF	TGTGCCAGCAGTGACTCGACAGGAGATAGCAATCAGCCCCAGCATTTT
TRBV27	.	TRBJ2-4	.	CASSFGQKNIQYF	TGTGCCAGCAGTTTCGGACAGAAAAACATTCAGTACTTC
TRBV6-1	.	TRBJ1-1	.	CASSLRVGVEAFF	TGTGCCAGCAGCCTCCGGGTGGGGGTTGAAGCTTTCTTT
TRBV5-1	.	TRBJ2-7	once	CASSSRDGGGEQYF	TGCGCCAGCAGCTCCCGGGACGGGGGAGGCGAGCAGTACTTC
TRBV7-9	.	TRBJ1-1	.	CASSYPGGGLTEAFF	TGTGCCAGCAGCTATCCCGGGGGGGGCCTCACTGAAGCTTTCTTT
TRBV28	.	TRBJ2-1	.	CASSFQGGLYNEQFF	TGTGCCAGCAGTTTTCAGGGGGGCCTGTACAATGAGCAGTTCTTC
TRBV6-1	.	TRBJ1-1	.	CATNVNIDRDEAFF	TGTGCCACCAACGTTAACATCGATAGGGATGAAGCTTTCTTT
TRBV11-2	.	TRBJ2-3	.	CASSFPWDSLVRRTDTQYF	TGTGCCAGCAGCTTTCCCTGGGACTCGTTAGTGCGACGCACAGATACGCAGTATTTT
TRBV7-9	TRBD2	TRBJ2-7	.	CASSATSNHEQYF	TGTGCCAGCAGCGCGACTAGCAACCACGAGCAGTACTTC
TRBV28	TRBD2	TRBJ2-1	.	CASMQAGGSYNEQFF	TGTGCCAGCATGCAAGCGGGAGGCTCCTACAATGAGCAGTTCTTC
TRBV6-5	TRBD1	TRBJ2-1	.	CASRDRALEQFF	TGTGCCAGCAGGGACAGGGCCCTTGAGCAGTTCTTC
TRBV4-1	TRBD1	TRBJ2-1	.	CASSQETGNEQFF	TGCGCCAGCAGCCAAGAGACAGGGAATGAGCAGTTCTTC
TRBV2	.	TRBJ2-7	.	CASTEVRASYEQYF	TGTGCCAGCACCGAAGTAAGGGCGTCCTACGAGCAGTACTTC
TRBV5-4	TRBD1	TRBJ1-6	.	CASSLEGQGDNSPLHF	TGTGCCAGCAGCTTGGAAGGACAGGGAGATAATTCACCCCTCCACTTT
TRBV27	TRBD1	TRBJ2-6	.	CASSPGQGRTGANVLTF	TGTGCCAGCAGTCCCGGACAGGGAAGGACTGGGGCCAACGTCCTGACTTTC
TRBV9	.	TRBJ2-1	.	CASSVGGFAYNEQFF	TGTGCCAGCAGCGTAGGTGGATTCGCCTACAATGAGCAGTTCTTC
TRBV5-6	.	TRBJ1-5	.	CASSLSSGEYQPQHF	TGTGCCAGCAGCTTATCTTCAGGGGAGTATCAGCCCCAGCATTTT
TRBV18	.	TRBJ1-4	.	CASSPLQGNEKLFF	TGTGCCAGCTCACCACTCCAGGGGAATGAAAAACTGTTTTTT
TRBV6-1	TRBD1	TRBJ1-2	.	CASSGNLDRGPSYGYTF	TGTGCCAGCAGTGGAAATCTGGACAGGGGACCTTCTTATGGCTACACCTTC
TRBV4-2	.	TRBJ2-2	.	CASRARGEGGELFF	TGTGCCAGCCGGGCAAGGGGAGAAGGCGGGGAGCTGTTTTTT
TRBV9	.	TRBJ2-7	once	CASSIQGYPYEQYF	TGTGCCAGCAGCATTCAGGGGTACCCCTACGAGCAGTACTTC
TRBV5-1	.	TRBJ2-7	.	CASSPRIDYEQYF	TGCGCCAGCAGCCCCCGGATAGACTACGAGCAGTACTTC
TRBV5-1	.	TRBJ2-3	few	CASSPPFETDTQYF	TGCGCCAGCAGCCCGCCTTTTGAGACAGATACGCAGTATTTT
TRBV6-1	.	TRBJ1-2	once	CASSDSNYGYTF	TGTGCCAGCAGTGACAGTAACTATGGCTACACCTTC
TRBV11-2	.	TRBJ2-7	.	CASSLGVGSYEQYF	TGTGCCAGCAGCTTAGGCGTGGGCTCCTACGAGCAGTACTTC
TRBV7-2	TRBD2	TRBJ2-5	.	CASSPGGSGIQETQYF	TGTGCCAGCAGTCCGGGCGGTAGCGGGATCCAAGAGACCCAGTACTTC
TRBV6-1	.	TRBJ2-3	few	CASSALEGSTDTQYF	TGTGCCAGCAGTGCCCTCGAAGGAAGCACAGATACGCAGTATTTT
TRBV6-1	TRBD1	TRBJ2-3	.	CASSEAPGQGADTQYF	TGTGCCAGCAGTGAAGCGCCGGGACAGGGGGCAGATACGCAGTATTTT